The clone carrying this T cell receptor (beta chain) was seen at least ten times. Its antigen is still unknown. Amplification of TCR beta CDR3 regions used RNA as the template. The TCR CDR3 first-round RT-PCR relied on the HTBI primer set. TCRdb called the multiplex PCR reads again in MiXCR, with one record for every CDR3 protein. The table records approximately 95,000 distinct CDR3 sequences, approximately 40% of them present only once. This CDR3 has 18 residues. From germline, CDR1 is SGHRS and CDR2 YFSETQ. Trimming at V came to 4 bases and at J to 0 bases, leaving 11 bases not matched to a gene. Across 18 months, stable Graves' hyperthyroidism was marked by no progression to ophthalmopathy. The sample is drawn from a study of T cells in Graves' hyperthyroidism and ophthalmopathy. Study-wide results and caveats: Ophthalmopathy was predicted by the model a median of roughly 6.6 months ahead of onset. Peripheral blood also featured most of the thyroid clonotypes expanded above 0.001.

V and J are TRBV5-1 and TRBJ2-2; 8 nucleotides agree with TRBD1. The sequence was collected from a woman in her thirties with Graves' hyperthyroidism. The specimen sequenced was peripheral blood or thyroid tissue (not recorded which). The CDR3 DNA is TGCGCCAGCAGCCCTCGGGGCAGGGGGCAAGCGAACACCGGGGAGCTGTTTTTT. Residues: CASSPRGRGQANTGELFF.